This TCR beta chain came from a study of blood T cell repertoires in COVID-19 (dated by TCRdb to 2020 to 2022). Notes on the research overall: Samples from collaborators originated in the United States, Italy and Spain and spanned both the acute and convalescent phases of COVID-19. A freely available public database, intended as a resource for researchers studying the immune response to SARS-CoV-2, is where the repertoires were released. Deeply sampled blood TCRbeta repertoires from subjects exposed to, actively infected with, or recovered from COVID-19 were included in the dataset. Samples came from the ongoing ImmuneRACE study (first 160 participants) plus 1,254 subjects from 6 global collaborators. The sample metadata nearly always contained a de-identified subject ID, COVID-19 status, age in years and sex. The prospective study material was composed of cDNA or gDNA derived from T cells, B-cell-depleted T cells, or PBMCs. Where HLA class I and class II types were available, the types were taken from metadata supplied by the sample provider, not from assay-based typing.

The immunoSEQ Assay, a bias-controlled multiplex PCR, was used to amplify TCRbeta CDR3 regions from genomic DNA. The paper's processing steps were these. The number of nucleated cells in each sample was estimated from the amplification of reference gene primers within the assay. Sequence reads were collapsed and filtered to measure the absolute abundance of every unique TCRbeta CDR3 rearrangement. For each sample, productive Simpson clonality was calculated by taking the square root of Simpson's diversity index across productive rearrangements. TCRdb took this table from immuneACCESS and kept in-frame rearrangements with V and J called. Such tables lack part of the clones; where checked against another copy, unresolved V genes explain under half of the gap, and the rest is unexplained. V and J calls and clone size are those listed in that table; D and trimming were worked out from the DNA. The sample table shows 150,000 to 200,000 clones, and 70% to 90% are seen once. The ten biggest clones cover 7% of the sample.

Whole blood was collected in K2EDTA tubes by collaborating institutions according to the institutions' own protocols. For TCRbeta analysis, collaborator samples were shipped as frozen whole blood, as isolated PBMCs, or as DNA extracted from either sample type. Here is what the overall study found, with its caveats: The quantity of clinical and demographic metadata differed by source and by participant and was supplied without curation.

Notes on this clone: It lacks a known antigen. No quality values exist for individual bases; no much larger clone is one base distant.

The sample taken for sequencing was peripheral blood. This TCR was recovered from an elderly woman in a cohort sampled during active or convalescent COVID-19.

The sequenced DNA: TGTGCCAGCAGCTTGGCCAGGGGCAGCTACGAGCAGTACGTC. This encodes CASSLARGSYEQYV. Recombination joined TRBV5-6 with TRBJ2-7; a tentative D call is TRBD1 (6 bases match). Per the germline V gene, SGHDT is the CDR1 and YYEEEE is the CDR2. V drops 0 bases and J drops 3 bases, leaving 10 bases in between. The CDR3 holds 14 amino acids from the cysteine to the valine. Only the CDR3 part of the read is kept: 42 bases, read in frame from the first base.